The entry below describes one T cell receptor beta chain. CDR1 is SGHTA and CDR2 is FQGTGA in the germline V gene. This CDR3 is 17 amino acids long. V gave up 2 bases and J gave up 0 bases, with 14 bases separating them. The data stem from a study of blood T cell repertoires in COVID-19. Study as a whole: COVID-19 samples collected from the United States, Italy and Spain covered acute and convalescent phases. The analysed material was cDNA or gDNA that came from T cells, B-cell-depleted T cells, or PBMCs.

Enrollees, roughly 18 to 95 years old, lived in about two dozen US areas. Categorization into cohorts depended on clinical history that participants reported. Some clones are missing from TCRdb's copy, which holds only in-frame ones; the method was immunoSEQ multiplex PCR. Of about 190,000 clones in the sample, about 81% were seen once. The chain joins TRBV7-3 to TRBJ2-1; D possibly corresponds to TRBD2 (6 bases). The sequenced material came from PBMCs or T cells enriched from blood (not recorded which). This receptor was taken from a woman aged 25 to 39 who had recovered from COVID-19. The CDR3 reads CASSLFGGSSSYNEQFF. CDR3 nucleotide sequence: TGTGCCAGCAGCTTATTTGGGGGGAGTAGCTCCTACAATGAGCAGTTCTTC.